The entry that follows covers one T cell receptor beta chain sequence. The antigen remains unidentified. V lost 3 bases and J 4 bases, leaving 8 bases between the germline ends. The CDR3 contains 13 residues. Germline V gives CDR1 SGDLS, CDR2 YYNGEE. Treatment reported: about 20 received Ad26.COV2.S at low or high dose, single or two shots; roughly five received placebo; per-sample allocation not given. Sampling happened 63 days after the first vaccine or placebo injection. Profiled with immunoSEQ multiplex PCR; TCRdb holds only in-frame clones, not every one. The sample has roughly 300,000 clones; 85% to 90% are singletons. These data are taken from a study of Ad26.COV2.S vaccination and SARS-CoV-2 variants. Points from the study as a whole: Total T cell responses were possibly underestimated by TCR breadth and depth analyses.

The gene calls are TRBV9 and TRBJ2-1; maybe TRBD2 (6 bases). The TCR originated in a person aged 18-60 years who received the Ad26.COV2.S COVID-19 vaccine or a placebo. Sequencing was performed on peripheral blood, taken in a trial of Ad26.COV2.S vaccine versus placebo. In DNA, the CDR3 is TGTGCCAGCAGCGAAAGCGGGTACAATGAGCAGTTCTTC. Translated: CASSESGYNEQFF. Drawing the rest from reference TRBV9 and TRBJ2-1, the complete variable domain is DSGVTQTPKHLITATGQRVTLRCSPRSGDLSVYWYQQSLDQGLQFLIQYYNGEERAKGNILERFSAQQFPDLHSELNLSSLELGDSALYFCASSESGYNEQFFGPGTRLTVL.